The present entry profiles one T cell receptor beta chain with its context. The protocol was immunoSEQ multiplex PCR, while the TCRdb copy is restricted to in-frame clones and leaves out a portion. The sample lists some 84,000 clones, about 82% occurring once. The sample comes from a study of cytotoxic CD8 clonotypes in ibrutinib-treated CLL. The germline V gene has CDR1 LGHNA and CDR2 YSLEER. The ends were cut back, 2 bases at V and 6 bases at J, with 21 bases in the middle. The length of the CDR3 is 17 residues. The genes are TRBV4-3 and TRBJ2-3; D possibly corresponds to TRBD2 (5 bases). The source is a human donor with chronic lymphocytic leukemia. This specimen was PBMCs, taken before ibrutinib treatment. Written as DNA, the CDR3 is TGCGCCAGCAGCCAATCCACCCCAGGATGGGAGCCGGATACGCAGTATTTT. As protein: CASSQSTPGWEPDTQYF.